This TCR beta chain came from a study of T cells in Graves' hyperthyroidism and ophthalmopathy. Study results and limitations: Most expanded thyroid clonotypes above 0.001 also appeared in blood.

Per germline, CDR1 MNHEY and CDR2 SMNVEV (reference sequence). This CDR3 is built from 14 residues. V shed 3 bases and J 5 bases; nucleotides not matched to a gene: 5. Amplification yielded TCR beta CDR3 regions, with RNA transcripts as the source. TCR CDR3 regions were first amplified by RT-PCR with HTBI primers. TCRdb redid the calling of the multiplex PCR reads with MiXCR, one entry per CDR3 protein. The table includes roughly 630,000 distinct CDR3 sequences, approximately 14% detected once. This clonotype was counted ten times or more. Its target is not known. Input material: blood. V is TRBV27 and J is TRBJ1-1; 8 bases line up with TRBD1. This clonotype originated in a woman aged 25 to 45 with Graves' hyperthyroidism. CDR3 loop: CASSFGQGGTEAFF. The CDR3 bases are TGTGCCAGCAGTTTCGGACAGGGCGGTACTGAAGCTTTCTTT.